This T cell receptor beta chain is drawn from a study of shared clonotypes between healthy human individuals. This CDR3 contains 13 residues. Germline V gene sequence: CDR1 ENHRY, CDR2 SYGVKD. J lost 2 bases, V lost 3 bases, and 1 base had no gene match. Notes on the study in general: Against clonotypes common to all four donors, non-shared ones had lower generation probabilities. Naive CD4 clonotype sharing across a handful of donors was about 5%.

Healthy and HIV-negative, the adult donors had no recent acute infections or vaccinations. The table lists this clone with a count of one. Its antigen is still unknown. Other DNA variants within this sample encode the same CDR3. Assay used: immunoSEQ multiplex PCR; TCRdb lists only in-frame clones, some missing. Of 2 million to 2.5 million clones listed, about 92% are singletons. The chain has TRBV10-3 and TRBJ2-7; 7 nucleotides agree with TRBD1. This receptor was taken from a man aged 18 to 29 in good health. Some clones in this sample may be carry-over from other donors' samples. What was sequenced was naive CD4+ T cells from PBMCs. Subset of the sample: CD45RA+ positively selected. The CDR3 region is CAISDGTAYEQYF. The DNA for the CDR3 is TGTGCCATCAGTGACGGGACAGCCTACGAGCAGTACTTC.